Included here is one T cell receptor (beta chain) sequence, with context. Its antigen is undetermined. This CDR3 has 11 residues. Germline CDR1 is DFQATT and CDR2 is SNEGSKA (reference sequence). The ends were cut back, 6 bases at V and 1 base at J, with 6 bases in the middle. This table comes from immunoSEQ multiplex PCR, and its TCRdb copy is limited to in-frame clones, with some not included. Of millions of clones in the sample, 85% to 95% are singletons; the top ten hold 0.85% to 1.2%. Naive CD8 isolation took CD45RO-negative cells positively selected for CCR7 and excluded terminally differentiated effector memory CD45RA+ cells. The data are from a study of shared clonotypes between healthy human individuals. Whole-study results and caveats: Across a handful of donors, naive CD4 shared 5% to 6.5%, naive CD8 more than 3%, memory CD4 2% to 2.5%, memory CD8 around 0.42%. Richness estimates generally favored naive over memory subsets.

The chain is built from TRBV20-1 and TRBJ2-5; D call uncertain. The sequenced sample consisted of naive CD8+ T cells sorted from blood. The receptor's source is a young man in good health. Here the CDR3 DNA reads TGCAGTGCCCAATTCCAAGAGACCCAGTACTTC. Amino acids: CSAQFQETQYF.